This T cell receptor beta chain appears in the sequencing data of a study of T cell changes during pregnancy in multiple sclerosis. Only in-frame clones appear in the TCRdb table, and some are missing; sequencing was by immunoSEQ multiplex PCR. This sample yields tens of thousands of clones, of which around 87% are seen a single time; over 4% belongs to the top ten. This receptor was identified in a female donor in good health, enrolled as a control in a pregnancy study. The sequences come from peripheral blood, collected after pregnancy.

As DNA, the CDR3 is TGTGCCAGCAGCTTAGAAATCGGAGGCGGGAGCTCCTACAATGAGCAGTTCTTC. Translated, it gives CASSLEIGGGSSYNEQFF. The chain has TRBV7-6 and TRBJ2-1; TRBD2 agrees at 7 bases. The CDR3 has 18 residues. Per the germline V gene, CDR1 is SGHVS and CDR2 is FNYEAQ. The V segment lost 1 base and the J segment 0 bases; nucleotides outside the gene matches: 9. Full variable domain (outside the CDR3, taken from reference TRBV7-6 and TRBJ2-1): GAGVSQSPRYKVTKRGQDVALRCDPISGHVSLYWYRQALGQGPEFLTYFNYEAQQDKSGLPNDRFSAERPEGSISTLTIQRTEQRDSAMYRCASSLEIGGGSSYNEQFFGPGTRLTVL.